This passage covers 26 T cell receptor beta chains from one sample sequenced in a study of a mutant IDH1 vaccine in newly diagnosed glioma. Here immunoSEQ multiplex PCR was the method, and the copy in TCRdb shows in-frame clones only, minus some. The repertoire has about 67,000 clones, roughly 80% of them found once; the top ten carry 3.5% to 4%. These receptors' targets are unknown. Specified time point: week 47, end of study. Doses consisted of 300 ug of mutant IDH1 20-mer peptide each, paired with topical imiquimod. Sample: PBMCs, taken from a glioma patient whose treatment included an IDH1 peptide vaccine. Receptors originate from a man younger than 40 with glioma.

Only a few counts were recorded for this clone. The CDR3 DNA reads as TGTGCCAGCAGCGTTGTAACAGGGGAGTACACAGATACGCAGTATTTT. Translation: CASSVVTGEYTDTQYF. The chain carries TRBV9 and TRBJ2-3; 7 bases align to TRBD1. The CDR3 runs 16 residues. Trimming at V came to 2 bases and at J to 2 bases, leaving 8 bases not matched to a gene. Per the germline V gene, CDR1 is SGDLS and CDR2 is YYNGEE. Full variable domain (outside the CDR3, taken from reference TRBV9 and TRBJ2-3): DSGVTQTPKHLITATGQRVTLRCSPRSGDLSVYWYQQSLDQGLQFLIQYYNGEERAKGNILERFSAQQFPDLHSELNLSSLELGDSALYFCASSVVTGEYTDTQYFGPGTRLTVL.

This chain uses TRBV7-2 with TRBJ2-1; 9 nucleotides agree with TRBD1. Unmatched junction bases numbered 3, after V lost 5 bases and J lost 7 bases. This CDR3 has 13 amino acids. The V gene's germline CDR1 is SGHTA and CDR2 FQGNSA. CDR3 DNA sequence: TGTGCCAGCAGCGCGGGACAGGGTAATGAGCAGTTCTTC. It translates to CASSAGQGNEQFF.

In this sample, this clone turned up a few times. This chain uses TRBV5-4 with TRBJ1-1; D might be TRBD1 (6 bases). In germline, CDR1 is SGHNT, CDR2 YYREEE (reference sequence). V was clipped by 2 bases and J by 0 bases, with 8 bases between them. The CDR3 loop spans 14 amino acids. The DNA of the CDR3 is TGTGCCAGCAGCTTCGACAGGATGAACACTGAAGCTTTCTTT. Encoded protein: CASSFDRMNTEAFF.

The chain employs TRBV4-1 and TRBJ2-7; 11 nucleotides agree with TRBD1. This CDR3 has 16 residues. CDR1 is MGHRA, CDR2 YSYEKL, per germline. J lost 1 base, V lost 3 bases, and 5 bases had no gene match. The CDR3 protein is CASSHVGQGASYEQYF. The CDR3 bases are TGCGCCAGCAGCCATGTAGGACAGGGGGCGTCCTACGAGCAGTACTTC.

V is TRBV6-5 and J is TRBJ2-1, with 10 nucleotides matching TRBD2. The CDR3 contains 14 residues. Germline assignment: CDR1 MNHEY and CDR2 SVGAGI. J lost 4 bases, V lost 6 bases, and 3 bases had no gene match. CDR3: CASRRAGGYNEQFF. The CDR3 DNA is TGTGCCAGCAGGCGAGCGGGGGGGTACAATGAGCAGTTCTTC.

The V and J genes are TRBV11-2 and TRBJ1-5; D is undetermined. Trimming stripped 2 bases from V and 4 bases from J, with 6 bases between. Germline CDR1 SGHAT, CDR2 FQNNGV. The CDR3 runs 13 residues. CDR3 region: CASSLTDNQPQHF. CDR3 DNA: TGTGCCAGCAGCTTAACTGATAATCAGCCCCAGCATTTT.

This clone was recorded only once. CDR3 loop: CASSPLRPGPSGNTIYF. Written as DNA, the CDR3 is TGTGCCAGCTCACCACTACGTCCAGGGCCCTCTGGAAACACCATATATTTT. The chain carries TRBV18 and TRBJ1-3; possibly TRBD1 for D (5 bases). Between the trimmed V and J ends, which lost 1 base and 0 bases, there was a span of 13 bases. In germline, CDR1 is KGHSH, CDR2 LQKENI. The CDR3 contains 17 residues.

A few counts support this clone. The chain recombines TRBV6-4 with TRBJ2-2, with 9 nucleotides matching TRBD2. There are 14 residues in the CDR3. Unmatched junction bases numbered 0, after V lost 3 bases and J lost 4 bases. CDR1 MRHNA and CDR2 SNTAGT come from the germline V gene. In DNA, the CDR3 is TGTGCCAGCAGTGAGCGGGGGGGCACCGGGGAGCTGTTTTTT. Its protein product is CASSERGGTGELFF.

The V and J genes are TRBV27 and TRBJ1-6; D is possibly TRBD1 (6 bases). V was shortened by 5 bases and J by 3 bases, with 17 bases between the two germline ends. The CDR3 totals 17 residues. The germline gives CDR1 MNHEY, CDR2 SMNVEV (reference sequence). CDR3 coding DNA: TGTGCCAGCAGTAAATACAGGGCGTCGGTCTATAATTCACCCCTCCACTTT. Its translation: CASSKYRASVYNSPLHF.

In this sample, this clone turned up once. The chain recombines TRBV5-1 with TRBJ2-7, with 10 bases aligning to TRBD2. The CDR3 runs to 15 residues. The germline V gene encodes CDR1 SGHRS and CDR2 YFSETQ. V shed 3 bases and J 3 bases; nucleotides not matched to a gene: 6. DNA of the CDR3: TGCGCCAGCAGCTGGGGGACTAGCGAGTACTACGAGCAGTACTTC. Translated: CASSWGTSEYYEQYF.

This sequence joins TRBV9 and TRBJ2-1; perhaps TRBD2 as D (5 bases). Trimming left V 2 bases short and J 2 bases short, with 11 bases between. This CDR3 has 15 residues. The germline V gene encodes CDR1 SGDLS and CDR2 YYNGEE. Written as DNA, the CDR3 is TGTGCCAGCAGCGTTCCGGGGTCCCCCTACAATGAGCAGTTCTTC. This translates into CASSVPGSPYNEQFF.

The chain recombines TRBV4-1 with TRBJ1-6, with D unresolved. The V gene's germline CDR1 is MGHRA and CDR2 YSYEKL. The CDR3 consists of 15 residues. V gave up 0 bases and J gave up 9 bases, with 12 bases separating them. CDR3 amino acids: CASSQEEFNSSPLHF. CDR3 sequence (DNA): TGCGCCAGCAGCCAAGAAGAGTTCAATAGTTCACCCCTCCACTTT.

The chain employs TRBV19 and TRBJ2-7, with a weak D call TRBD1 (5 bases). The CDR3 spans 13 residues. Germline V gene sequence: CDR1 LNHDA, CDR2 SQIVND (reference sequence). Trimming stripped 8 bases from V and 2 bases from J, with 13 bases between. The CDR3 DNA reads TGTGCCAGTGATCAGGGTCGGCCCTACGAGCAGTACTTC. Translation: CASDQGRPYEQYF.

The chain employs TRBV11-2 and TRBJ2-7, with 11 bases that match TRBD2. The CDR3 loop spans 15 amino acids. J gave up 4 bases and V 0 bases, and 2 bases lay outside the gene matches. CDR1 is SGHAT and CDR2 is FQNNGV in the germline V gene. The CDR3 DNA is TGTGCCAGCAGCTTAGAGGCTAGCGGGGGGTACGAGCAGTACTTC. Amino acid sequence: CASSLEASGGYEQYF.

The rearrangement links TRBV5-4 to TRBJ1-6, with D unresolved. The germline gives CDR1 SGHNT, CDR2 YYREEE (reference sequence). V lost 5 bases to trimming and J lost 10 bases, with 16 bases between them. The CDR3 spans 14 residues. The CDR3 nucleotides read TGTGCCAGCAGTCCTCAGCGTGTAGCGTCACCCCTCCACTTT. As protein: CASSPQRVASPLHF.

The rearrangement uses TRBV7-9 and TRBJ1-3, with a possible D match to TRBD1 (6 bases). Germline-derived CDR1 and CDR2 are SEHNR and FQNEAQ (reference sequence). Trimming took 5 bases from V and 2 from J, leaving 22 bases between them. This CDR3 has 18 amino acids. The CDR3 sequence is CASSQRGSTTGTGNTIYF. The CDR3 DNA reads TGTGCCAGCAGCCAGAGGGGGAGCACGACAGGTACTGGAAACACCATATATTTT.

CDR3 in amino acids: CASSLSRAGGFNEQFF. The CDR3 bases are TGTGCCAGCAGCTTATCTAGGGCGGGGGGGTTCAATGAGCAGTTCTTC. This chain links TRBV11-2 with TRBJ2-1; TRBD2 matches 9 bases. Per germline, CDR1 SGHAT and CDR2 FQNNGV. The length of the CDR3 is 16 residues. V trimming: 2 bases; J trimming: 6 bases; junction bases outside the gene matches: 8.

The chain employs TRBV28 and TRBJ1-1; a possible D gene is TRBD1 (5 bases). CDR1 and CDR2 from the germline V gene are MDHEN and SYDVKM. This CDR3 spans 13 amino acids. V was clipped by 5 bases and J by 5 bases, with 12 bases between them. The CDR3 DNA follows: TGTGCCAGCAGTCAGGGAAGGGAGACTGAAGCTTTCTTT. Translated, it gives CASSQGRETEAFF. The variable domain in full, with the rest retrieved from reference TRBV28 and TRBJ1-1, is DVKVTQSSRYLVKRTGEKVFLECVQDMDHENMFWYRQDPGLGLRLIYFSYDVKMKEKGDIPEGYSVSREKKERFSLILESASTNQTSMYLCASSQGRETEAFFGQGTRLTVV.

This rearrangement joins TRBV5-1 to TRBJ2-3; D remains ambiguous. The CDR3 is 15 residues long. The germline V and J ends were trimmed by 2 bases and 0 bases, with 10 bases remaining between them. Germline V lookup: CDR1 SGHRS, CDR2 YFSETQ. The DNA of the CDR3 is TGCGCCAGCAGCTTCGCCTCGGCCAGCACAGATACGCAGTATTTT. Its translation: CASSFASASTDTQYF.

The chain has TRBV30 and TRBJ1-2; no reliable D call. Trimming pared 2 bases from V and 6 bases from J, leaving 7 bases between. The CDR3 spans 11 residues. Germline V gene lookup returns CDR1 GTSNPN and CDR2 SVGIG (reference sequence). In nucleotides, the CDR3 is TGTGCCTGGAGTTTAGGGCATGGCTACACCTTC. It codes for CAWSLGHGYTF.

The gene calls are TRBV30 and TRBJ1-4, with D perhaps matching TRBD1 (5 bases). Germline V CDR1 and CDR2: GTSNPN, SVGIG (reference sequence). The CDR3 covers 14 residues. V was trimmed by 0 bases and J by 7 bases, leaving 12 bases between them. This CDR3 reads CAWSVRRGSEKLFF. CDR3 in DNA: TGTGCCTGGAGTGTCAGGCGGGGGTCTGAAAAACTGTTTTTT.

This chain uses TRBV19 with TRBJ2-7, with D possibly TRBD1 on 6 matching bases. This CDR3 is built from 14 residues. With 5 bases removed from V and 2 bases from J, the gap between germline ends came to 13 bases. Germline V gene data show CDR1 as LNHDA and CDR2 as SQIVND (reference sequence). CDR3 residues: CASSLRTVPYEQYF. CDR3 in DNA: TGTGCCAGTAGTTTACGGACAGTTCCCTACGAGCAGTACTTC. The full variable domain, its missing parts supplied by reference TRBV19 and TRBJ2-7, is DGGITQSPKYLFRKEGQNVTLSCEQNLNHDAMYWYRQDPGQGLRLIYYSQIVNDFQKGDIAEGYSVSREKKESFPLTVTSAQKNPTAFYLCASSLRTVPYEQYFGPGTRLTVT.

This clone came up a few times. The V gene is TRBV6-1, the J gene TRBJ1-5, with 7 bases lining up with TRBD1. In germline, CDR1 is MNHNS, CDR2 SASEGT. The CDR3 totals 13 residues. The V segment lost 6 bases and the J segment 3 bases; nucleotides outside the gene matches: 2. The DNA for the CDR3 is TGTGCCAGCAGGGGACAGCTCAATCAGCCCCAGCATTTT. It is translated as CASRGQLNQPQHF.

The chain joins TRBV10-3 to TRBJ2-7, with D unresolved. The germline gives CDR1 ENHRY, CDR2 SYGVKD. This CDR3 has 11 amino acids. V dropped 2 bases and J dropped 9 bases, with 8 bases sitting between them. DNA for the CDR3: TGTGCCATCAGTGAGGGACCCGGGCAGTACTTC. This translates into CAISEGPGQYF.

This chain links TRBV10-3 with TRBJ1-1; D is undetermined. This CDR3 is built from 16 residues. Trimming pared 4 bases from V and 0 bases from J, leaving 15 bases between. Germline V CDR1 and CDR2: ENHRY, SYGVKD. The DNA for the CDR3 is TGTGCCATCAGTGGGGCGGAAGACACCCTGAACACTGAAGCTTTCTTT. It is translated as CAISGAEDTLNTEAFF.

The rearrangement uses TRBV11-1 and TRBJ1-1; perhaps TRBD1 as D (5 bases). The CDR3 has 15 residues. Per the germline V gene, CDR1 is SGHAT and CDR2 is FQDESV (reference sequence). V was cut by 0 bases and J by 11 bases, with 19 bases left in between. CDR3 region: CASSLARGPGVEAFF. CDR3 nucleotides: TGTGCCAGCAGCTTAGCGCGGGGCCCGGGGGTTGAGGCTTTCTTT.